This T cell receptor beta chain was sequenced in a study of cytotoxic CD8 clonotypes in ibrutinib-treated CLL. Study background: For this cohort, patients were about a dozen relapsed/refractory and around 16 treatment-naive, while some 18 were IGHV unmutated.

V lost 4 bases to trimming and J lost 1 base, with 11 bases between them. The CDR3 is 14 residues long. In germline, CDR1 is SGHNT, CDR2 YYREEE (reference sequence). TCRdb's copy holds only in-frame clones and misses some; the assay was immunoSEQ multiplex PCR. The profile covers around 60,000 clones, with 57% appearing a single time and about 15% taken by the ten largest. The origin of this receptor is a human donor with chronic lymphocytic leukemia. The sample in question was PBMCs, obtained after 12 months of ibrutinib treatment. The chain carries TRBV5-4 and TRBJ1-1; a weak D match, TRBD1 (5 bases). The CDR3 sequence: CASSLGTANTEAFF. The CDR3 DNA follows: TGTGCCAGCAGCCTTGGGACGGCGAACACTGAAGCTTTCTTT.